One sample yielded the 23 T cell receptor beta chains listed below, sequenced in a study of identical twins. TCRdb recomputed calls from the 5' RACE reads with MiXCR, one row per CDR3 protein. The top ten clones hold over 35% of a sample with approximately 210,000 distinct CDR3 sequences, 15% to 20% of them seen once. These records were also assigned to another study, of T cells expressing NK-cell markers.

The sequenced sample was CD8+ T cells sorted from blood. The receptors were gathered from a woman between 18 and 29 years old in good health.

V is TRBV9 and J is TRBJ1-2; D possibly corresponds to TRBD1 (5 bases). CDR3 length equals 13 residues. The germline V gene encodes CDR1 SGDLS and CDR2 YYNGEE. Trimming shortened V by 0 bases and J by 4 bases, and 7 bases separated the two germline ends. In DNA form, the CDR3 reads TGTGCCAGCAGCGTAGATGACAGCTATGGCTACACCTTC. This codes for CASSVDDSYGYTF.

The chain couples TRBV7-9 to TRBJ2-1; D is possibly TRBD1 or TRBD2 (6 bases each). The CDR3 runs 16 residues. Germline V gene data show CDR1 as SEHNR and CDR2 as FQNEAQ (reference sequence). V was shortened by 5 bases and J by 6 bases, with 20 bases between the two germline ends. The CDR3 protein is CASSINWGEGGNEQFF. The DNA of the CDR3 is TGTGCCAGCAGCATCAACTGGGGGGAAGGGGGCAATGAGCAGTTCTTC.

The chain combines TRBV6-5 with TRBJ1-2; 7 nucleotides agree with TRBD1. This CDR3 region has 12 residues. V lost 7 bases and J lost 4; bases outside the gene matches: 3. Germline V gene data show CDR1 as MNHEY and CDR2 as SVGAGI. CDR3 coding DNA: TGTGCCAGCAAGGGGACAGCCTATGGCTACACCTTC. Protein product: CASKGTAYGYTF.

The chain carries TRBV12-3 or TRBV12-4 and TRBJ2-3, with 11 bases identical to TRBD2. The V and J ends lost 5 bases and 11 bases, in that order; junction bases with no gene match: 15. CDR3 size: 16 residues. CDR3 DNA sequence: TGTGCCAGCAGTGGGCAGCTAGCGGGGGGCCTTAGTAAGCAGTATTTT. This gives the protein CASSGQLAGGLSKQYF.

The chain employs TRBV11-2 and TRBJ2-3; a possible D gene is TRBD2 (5 bases). V was clipped by 4 bases and J by 2 bases, with 13 bases between them. Germline V gene sequence: CDR1 SGHAT, CDR2 FQNNGV. This CDR3 comprises 15 residues. CDR3: CASSSGRGTTDTQYF. The CDR3 coding sequence is TGTGCCAGCAGCTCAGGACGGGGTACCACAGATACGCAGTATTTT.

This clonotype was seen a few times. This chain links TRBV27 with TRBJ2-3; D not certain. The CDR3 consists of 14 residues. V lost 7 bases, J lost 2 bases, and 13 bases lay in between. The germline V gene has CDR1 MNHEY and CDR2 SMNVEV (reference sequence). In DNA, the CDR3 is TGTGCCAGCAAATTTCTCGGGCCCACAGATACGCAGTATTTT. Its protein product is CASKFLGPTDTQYF.

The chain joins TRBV11-2 to TRBJ1-2, with 11 bases identical to TRBD1. Trimming cost V 5 bases and J 3 bases; bases outside gene matches: 8. This CDR3 region has 16 residues. The germline gives CDR1 SGHAT, CDR2 FQNNGV. CDR3 coding DNA: TGTGCCAGCAGCCCAGGGACAGGGGGTGTAGACTATGGCTACACCTTC. It translates to CASSPGTGGVDYGYTF.

This clonotype has just a few counts. The V and J genes are TRBV19 and TRBJ2-3; tentative D call: TRBD1 (6 bases). The V end was cut by 3 bases, the J end by 2 bases, with 12 bases between. The CDR3 length is 15 residues. CDR1 and CDR2 from the germline V gene are LNHDA and SQIVND (reference sequence). The CDR3 sequence: CASSIMTGATDTQYF. The CDR3 bases are TGTGCCAGTAGTATTATGACAGGAGCCACAGATACGCAGTATTTT.

CDR3 amino acids: CASSFGQGAYNEQFF. CDR3 bases: TGTGCCAGCAGCTTTGGGCAGGGGGCCTACAATGAGCAGTTCTTC. This sequence joins TRBV5-6 and TRBJ2-1; 7 nucleotides line up with TRBD1. Trimming at V came to 2 bases and at J to 2 bases, leaving 4 bases not matched to a gene. The germline gives CDR1 SGHDT, CDR2 YYEEEE. This CDR3 has 15 amino acids.

The sample holds many counts of this clonotype. The rearrangement joins TRBV12-3 or TRBV12-4 to TRBJ2-7; D call uncertain. The CDR3 is 12 residues long. Trimming removed 5 bases from V and 0 bases from J, with 5 bases in between. CDR3 loop: CASSQHSYEQYF. The CDR3 nucleotides read TGTGCCAGCAGTCAACACTCCTACGAGCAGTACTTC.

This chain uses TRBV11-2 with TRBJ2-3; the D gene is possibly TRBD1 (5 bases). This CDR3 has 12 residues. Germline V lookup: CDR1 SGHAT, CDR2 FQNNGV. V shed 6 bases and J shed 7 bases, with 11 bases lying between them. The CDR3 spells CASRQTDNTQYF. The CDR3 DNA reads as TGTGCCAGCAGGCAGACAGATAATACGCAGTATTTT. Supplemented by reference TRBV11-2 and TRBJ2-3, the full variable domain reads EAGVAQSPRYKIIEKRQSVAFWCNPISGHATLYWYQQILGQGPKLLIQFQNNGVVDDSQLPKDRFSAERLKGVDSTLKIQPAKLEDSAVYLCASRQTDNTQYFGPGTRLTVL.

J is TRBJ2-7 and V is TRBV5-6; D gene uncertain. The CDR3 contains 15 residues. The V end was cut by 4 bases, the J end by 3 bases, with 17 bases between. Germline V gives CDR1 SGHDT, CDR2 YYEEEE. The CDR3 reads CASSARRVMYYEQYF. In DNA, the CDR3 is TGTGCCAGCAGCGCGCGACGGGTTATGTACTACGAGCAGTACTTC.

The V call is TRBV6-1, the J call TRBJ1-5, with 8 bases identical to TRBD1. CDR3 size: 16 residues. Germline V gene sequence: CDR1 MNHNS, CDR2 SASEGT. Trimming took 7 bases from V and 5 from J; bases not matched to a gene: 13. Here the CDR3 reads CASTVGYGTGHQPQHF. Written as DNA, the CDR3 is TGTGCCAGCACAGTGGGTTATGGGACAGGCCATCAGCCCCAGCATTTT.

This chain links TRBV7-9 with TRBJ1-1; D is unresolved. This CDR3 contains 13 residues. CDR1 and CDR2 (germline): SEHNR, FQNEAQ (reference sequence). The V and J ends lost 1 base and 10 bases respectively, with 13 bases between them. The CDR3 sequence: CASSLDEGGGAFF. CDR3 DNA sequence: TGTGCCAGCAGCTTAGACGAGGGCGGCGGAGCTTTCTTT.

J is TRBJ2-5 and V is TRBV2; weak D call: TRBD1 (6 bases). With 8 bases removed from V and 2 bases from J, the gap between germline ends came to 9 bases. This CDR3 is 12 amino acids long. Germline-derived CDR1 and CDR2 are SNHLY and FYNNEI. The CDR3 nucleotides are TGTGCCAGCTACAGGGAACAAGAGACCCAGTACTTC. It codes for CASYREQETQYF.

V gene TRBV6-5 combines with J gene TRBJ2-7; TRBD2 matches at 7 bases. The CDR3 loop spans 18 amino acids. Germline loops: CDR1 MNHEY, CDR2 SVGAGI. With 2 bases clipped from V and 0 bases from J, the junction kept 13 bases outside the gene matches. The CDR3 DNA reads TGTGCCAGCAGTTACCCCAGGGCTCCCGGGACTAACTCCTACGAGCAGTACTTC. It translates to CASSYPRAPGTNSYEQYF.

This clonotype turned up a few times. V usage is TRBV3-1 and J usage is TRBJ2-4; D remains ambiguous. The ends were cut back, 3 bases at V and 5 bases at J, with 14 bases in the middle. CDR1 LGHDT and CDR2 YNNKEL come from the germline V gene (reference sequence). There are 15 residues in the CDR3. CDR3 DNA: TGTGCCAGCAGCCAGAGCCGCCCCGGTGAAAACATTCAGTACTTC. It encodes CASSQSRPGENIQYF.

This clonotype was seen a few times. The chain couples TRBV11-2 to TRBJ2-7; no reliable D call. The CDR3 runs 14 residues. V was cut by 7 bases and J by 6 bases, with 19 bases left in between. CDR1 and CDR2 from the germline V gene are SGHAT and FQNNGV. CDR3 loop: CASTSIGYAAEQYF. CDR3 coding DNA: TGTGCCAGCACCTCTATCGGCTACGCCGCCGAGCAGTACTTC.

This clonotype occurred once. The chain carries TRBV19 and TRBJ1-2; D ambiguous. Trimming removed 3 bases at V and 10 bases at J, with 15 bases between. The CDR3 contains 13 residues. Germline loops: CDR1 LNHDA, CDR2 SQIVND (reference sequence). The CDR3 is CASSISLSRVYTF. The DNA for the CDR3 is TGTGCCAGTAGTATCAGCCTCAGCCGGGTCTACACCTTC.

This chain links TRBV9 with TRBJ2-1; TRBD2 aligns across 7 bases. This CDR3 region has 14 residues. Trimming took 3 bases from V and 8 from J; bases not matched to a gene: 8. Germline V gives CDR1 SGDLS, CDR2 YYNGEE. This CDR3 is CASSGGGRGDEQFF. The CDR3 nucleotides read TGTGCCAGCAGCGGCGGCGGGAGAGGAGATGAGCAGTTCTTC.

V is TRBV14 and J is TRBJ2-7; possibly TRBD2 for D (6 bases). Germline values: CDR1 SGHDN, CDR2 FVKESK. The V end was cut by 0 bases, the J end by 4 bases, with 7 bases between. This CDR3 region has 13 residues. The CDR3 spells CASSQDGGYEQYF. The CDR3 DNA reads TGTGCCAGCAGCCAAGATGGGGGGTACGAGCAGTACTTC.

DNA of the CDR3: TGTGCCAGCAGTCCCCGGACGAAGACCCTTACAGCCGACTATGGCTACACCTTC. It encodes CASSPRTKTLTADYGYTF. The genes are TRBV12-3 or TRBV12-4 and TRBJ1-2; no definite D call. V was clipped by 5 bases and J by 3 bases, with 25 bases between them. The CDR3 spans 18 residues.

There are a few counts of this clonotype. The V call is TRBV7-9, the J call TRBJ2-7; no reliable D call. Germline V gene lookup returns CDR1 SEHNR and CDR2 FQNEAQ (reference sequence). CDR3 length equals 15 residues. Trimming stripped 0 bases from V and 5 bases from J, with 14 bases between. The CDR3 here is CASSLALGKLNEQYF. The DNA of the CDR3 is TGTGCCAGCAGCTTAGCGCTGGGGAAGTTAAACGAGCAGTACTTC.